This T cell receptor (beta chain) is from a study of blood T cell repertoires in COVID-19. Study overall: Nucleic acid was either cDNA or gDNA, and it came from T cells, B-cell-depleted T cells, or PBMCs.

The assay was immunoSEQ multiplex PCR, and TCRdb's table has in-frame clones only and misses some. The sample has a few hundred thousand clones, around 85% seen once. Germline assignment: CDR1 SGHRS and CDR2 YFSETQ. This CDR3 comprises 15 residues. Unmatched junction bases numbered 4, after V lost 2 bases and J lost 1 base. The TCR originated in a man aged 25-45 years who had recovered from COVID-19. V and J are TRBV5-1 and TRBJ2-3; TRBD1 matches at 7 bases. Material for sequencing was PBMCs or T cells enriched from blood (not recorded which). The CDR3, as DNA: TGCGCCAGCAGCTTAGGACAGGTACGCACAGATACGCAGTATTTT. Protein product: CASSLGQVRTDTQYF.